A single sample gave rise to the 4 T cell receptor beta chains below, sequenced in a study of T cell repertoires in cytomegalovirus infection. TCRdb itself ran the reads through MiXCR, one entry per CDR3 protein. The profile covers roughly 600,000 distinct CDR3 sequences, with 24% appearing a single time and roughly 8% taken by the ten largest. The sequenced material came from CD8+ T cells from PBMCs. The receptor source for this set is a human donor in good health (CMV status not recorded). Some clones in this sample may be carry-over from other donors' samples.

The J gene is TRBJ1-1, the V gene TRBV7-9; no clear D gene. The CDR3 spans 11 residues. The V end lost 8 bases, the J end lost 1 base, and 5 bases lay between the germline ends. CDR1 is SEHNR, CDR2 FQNEAQ, per germline (reference sequence). The CDR3 loop reads CASFPNTEAFF. In DNA, the CDR3 is TGTGCCAGCTTCCCGAACACTGAAGCTTTCTTT.

This clonotype was seen many times. The chain links TRBV24-1 to TRBJ2-1, with 7 bases matching TRBD2. Per germline, CDR1 KGHDR and CDR2 SFDVKD. This CDR3 is built from 17 residues. V trimming: 3 bases; J trimming: 4 bases; junction bases outside the gene matches: 11. CDR3: CATSDHRLAGVYNEQFF. CDR3 nucleotide sequence: TGTGCCACCAGTGATCATCGTCTGGCGGGAGTATACAATGAGCAGTTCTTC.

This clonotype was observed a handful of times. The rearrangement uses TRBV5-8 and TRBJ2-7; D gene uncertain. Germline V gene data show CDR1 as SGHTS and CDR2 as YDEGEE. This CDR3 has 12 residues. Trimming pared 7 bases from V and 7 bases from J, leaving 15 bases between. CDR3 region: CASDGDLGEQYF. The CDR3 DNA follows: TGTGCCAGCGACGGTGATCTCGGGGAGCAGTACTTC.

This clonotype was detected many times. This chain uses TRBV27 with TRBJ2-7; maybe TRBD2 (6 bases). CDR1 is MNHEY, CDR2 SMNVEV, per germline (reference sequence). The CDR3 totals 13 residues. Trimming pared 3 bases from V and 5 bases from J, leaving 11 bases between. The CDR3 sequence: CASSFGGLNEQYF. The DNA for the CDR3 is TGTGCCAGCAGTTTCGGGGGTCTCAACGAGCAGTACTTC.